This T cell receptor (beta chain) was identified during a study of T cells in Graves' hyperthyroidism and ophthalmopathy. Trimming removed 5 bases from V and 2 bases from J, with 13 bases in between. The germline V gene has CDR1 SGHTA and CDR2 FQGTGA. The CDR3 runs to 15 residues. Fresh peripheral blood, 8 to 10 ml, was the source of the PBMCs. Amplification of TCR beta CDR3 regions was performed using RNA transcripts as template. Carried out on the TCR CDR3, a first-round RT-PCR used the HTBI primer set. In TCRdb, the multiplex PCR reads were re-called with MiXCR into one record per CDR3 protein. The sample yields roughly 420,000 distinct CDR3 sequences, 15% to 19% seen once. This clonotype was counted at least ten times. As yet, its antigen is unknown. Findings and caveats of the study: Ophthalmopathy and stable hyperthyroidism were separated by a 13 V-J model. Blood shared most expanded thyroid clonotypes above 0.001.

Source material: blood. The receptor's source is a woman between 18 and 29 years old with Graves' hyperthyroidism. This chain joins TRBV7-3 and TRBJ2-1; TRBD2 is a possible D gene (6 bases). CDR3 DNA: TGTGCCAGCAGCGTAGGGACTTCCCCCTACAATGAGCAGTTCTTC. It specifies CASSVGTSPYNEQFF.